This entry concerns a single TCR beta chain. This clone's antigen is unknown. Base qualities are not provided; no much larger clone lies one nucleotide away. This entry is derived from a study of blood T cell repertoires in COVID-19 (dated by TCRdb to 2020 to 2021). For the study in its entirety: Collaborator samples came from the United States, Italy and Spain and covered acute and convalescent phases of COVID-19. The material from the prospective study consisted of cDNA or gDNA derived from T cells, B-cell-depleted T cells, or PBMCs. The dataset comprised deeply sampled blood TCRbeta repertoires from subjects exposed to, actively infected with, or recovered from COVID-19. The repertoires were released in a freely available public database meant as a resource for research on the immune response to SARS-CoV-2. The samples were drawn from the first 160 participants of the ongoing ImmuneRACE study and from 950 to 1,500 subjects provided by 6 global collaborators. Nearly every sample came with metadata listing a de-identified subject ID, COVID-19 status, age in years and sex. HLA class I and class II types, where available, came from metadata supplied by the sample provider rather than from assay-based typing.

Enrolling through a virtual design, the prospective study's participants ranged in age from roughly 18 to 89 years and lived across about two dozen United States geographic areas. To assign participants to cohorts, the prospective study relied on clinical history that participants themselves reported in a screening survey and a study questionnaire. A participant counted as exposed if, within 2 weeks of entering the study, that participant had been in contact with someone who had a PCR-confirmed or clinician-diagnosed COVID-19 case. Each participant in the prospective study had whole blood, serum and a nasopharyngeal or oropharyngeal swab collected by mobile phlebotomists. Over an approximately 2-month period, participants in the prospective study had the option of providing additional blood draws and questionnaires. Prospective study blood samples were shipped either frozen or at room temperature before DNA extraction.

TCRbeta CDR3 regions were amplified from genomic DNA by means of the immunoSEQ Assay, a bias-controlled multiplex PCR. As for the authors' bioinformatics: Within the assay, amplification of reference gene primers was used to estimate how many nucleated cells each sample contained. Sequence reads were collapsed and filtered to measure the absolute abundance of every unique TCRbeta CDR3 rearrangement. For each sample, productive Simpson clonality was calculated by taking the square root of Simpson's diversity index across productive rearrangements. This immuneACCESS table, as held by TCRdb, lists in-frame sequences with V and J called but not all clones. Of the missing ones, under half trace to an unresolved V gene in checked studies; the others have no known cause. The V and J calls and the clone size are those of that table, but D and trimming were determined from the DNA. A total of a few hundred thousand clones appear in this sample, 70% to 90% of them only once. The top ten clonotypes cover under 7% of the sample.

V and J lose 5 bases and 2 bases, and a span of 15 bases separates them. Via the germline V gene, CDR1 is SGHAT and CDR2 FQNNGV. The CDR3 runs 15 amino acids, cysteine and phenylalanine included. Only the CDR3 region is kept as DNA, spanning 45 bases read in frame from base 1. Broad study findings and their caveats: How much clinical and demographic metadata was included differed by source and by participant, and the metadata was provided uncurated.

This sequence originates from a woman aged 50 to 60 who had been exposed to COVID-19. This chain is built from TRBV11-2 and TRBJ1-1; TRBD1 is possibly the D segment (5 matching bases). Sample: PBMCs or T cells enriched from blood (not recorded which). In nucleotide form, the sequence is TGTGCCAGCAGCGGGGTGTGGGGCGGAAACACTGAAGCTTTCTTT. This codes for CASSGVWGGNTEAFF.